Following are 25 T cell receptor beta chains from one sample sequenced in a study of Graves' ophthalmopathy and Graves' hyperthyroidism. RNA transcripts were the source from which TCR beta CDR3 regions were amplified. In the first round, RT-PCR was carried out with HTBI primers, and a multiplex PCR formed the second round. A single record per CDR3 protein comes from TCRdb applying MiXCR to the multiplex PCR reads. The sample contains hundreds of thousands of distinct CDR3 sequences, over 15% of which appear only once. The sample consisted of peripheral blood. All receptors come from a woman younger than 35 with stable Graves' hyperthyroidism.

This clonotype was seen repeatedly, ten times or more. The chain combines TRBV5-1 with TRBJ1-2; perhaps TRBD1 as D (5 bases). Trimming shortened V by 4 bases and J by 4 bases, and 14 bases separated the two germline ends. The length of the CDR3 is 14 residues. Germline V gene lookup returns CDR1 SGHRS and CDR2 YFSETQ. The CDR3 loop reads CASSRADTRYGYTF. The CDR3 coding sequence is TGCGCCAGCAGCAGAGCGGACACTCGCTATGGCTACACCTTC. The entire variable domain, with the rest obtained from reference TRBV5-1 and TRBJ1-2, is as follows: KAGVTQTPRYLIKTRGQQVTLSCSPISGHRSVSWYQQTPGQGLQFLFEYFSETQRNKGNFPGRFSGRQFSNSRSEMNVSTLELGDSALYLCASSRADTRYGYTFGSGTRLTVV.

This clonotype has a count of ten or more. The CDR3 loop is CASMDRGQIYSNQPQHF. The DNA of the CDR3 is TGTGCCAGCATGGACAGGGGTCAGATTTATAGCAATCAGCCCCAGCATTTT. The chain recombines TRBV12-3 or TRBV12-4 with TRBJ1-5, with TRBD1 identical over 9 bases. The J segment lost 0 bases and the V segment lost 7 bases, leaving 10 bases of the junction unmatched. The CDR3 runs 17 residues.

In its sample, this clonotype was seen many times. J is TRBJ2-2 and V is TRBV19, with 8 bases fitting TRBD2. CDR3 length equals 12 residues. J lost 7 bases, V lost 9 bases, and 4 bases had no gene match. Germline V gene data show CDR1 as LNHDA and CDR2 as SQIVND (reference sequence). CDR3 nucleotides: TGTGCCAGCCAGCGGGGGTACGGGGAGCTGTTTTTT. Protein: CASQRGYGELFF.

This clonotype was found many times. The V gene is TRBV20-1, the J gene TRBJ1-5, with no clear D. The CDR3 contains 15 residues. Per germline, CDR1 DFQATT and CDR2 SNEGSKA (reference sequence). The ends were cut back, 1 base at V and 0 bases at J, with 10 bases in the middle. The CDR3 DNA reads TGCAGTGCTAGAGCGGCAGGCTATAGCAATCAGCCCCAGCATTTT. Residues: CSARAAGYSNQPQHF.

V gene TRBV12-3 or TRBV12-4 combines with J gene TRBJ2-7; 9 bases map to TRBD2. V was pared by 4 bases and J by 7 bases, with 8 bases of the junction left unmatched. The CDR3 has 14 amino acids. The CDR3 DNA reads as TGTGCCAGCAGTTACAGCTCTAGCGGGGTAGAGCAGTACTTC. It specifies CASSYSSSGVEQYF.

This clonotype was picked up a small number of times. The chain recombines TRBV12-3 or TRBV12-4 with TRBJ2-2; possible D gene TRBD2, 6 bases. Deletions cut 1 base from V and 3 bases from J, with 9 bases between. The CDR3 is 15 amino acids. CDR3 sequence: CASSLGGGDTGELFF. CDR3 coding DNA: TGTGCCAGCAGTTTAGGTGGAGGGGACACCGGGGAGCTGTTTTTT.

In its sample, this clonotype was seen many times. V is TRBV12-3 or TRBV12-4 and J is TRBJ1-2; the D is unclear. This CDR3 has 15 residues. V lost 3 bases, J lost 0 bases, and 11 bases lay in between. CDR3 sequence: CASSFRPTPNYGYTF. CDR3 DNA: TGTGCCAGCAGTTTTCGGCCTACACCTAACTATGGCTACACCTTC.

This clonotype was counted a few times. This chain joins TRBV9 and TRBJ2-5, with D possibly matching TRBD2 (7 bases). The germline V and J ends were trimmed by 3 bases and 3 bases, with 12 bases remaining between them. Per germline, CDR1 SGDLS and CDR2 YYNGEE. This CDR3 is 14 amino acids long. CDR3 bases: TGTGCCAGCAGCGGGGGAGGGGGAAAAGAGACCCAGTACTTC. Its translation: CASSGGGGKETQYF.

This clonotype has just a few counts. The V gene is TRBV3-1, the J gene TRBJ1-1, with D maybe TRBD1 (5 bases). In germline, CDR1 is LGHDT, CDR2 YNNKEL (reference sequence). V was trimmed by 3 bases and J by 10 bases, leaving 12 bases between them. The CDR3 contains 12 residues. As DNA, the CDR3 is TGTGCCAGCAGCCAGGTGGGGCTTGCAGCTTTCTTT. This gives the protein CASSQVGLAAFF.

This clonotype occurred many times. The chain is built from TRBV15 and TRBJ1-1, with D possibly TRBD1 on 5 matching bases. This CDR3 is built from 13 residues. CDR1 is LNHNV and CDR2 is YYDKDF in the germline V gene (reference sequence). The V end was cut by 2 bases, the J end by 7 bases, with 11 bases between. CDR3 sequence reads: CATSRPTGREAFF. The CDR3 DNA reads TGTGCCACCAGCAGACCCACAGGACGTGAAGCTTTCTTT.

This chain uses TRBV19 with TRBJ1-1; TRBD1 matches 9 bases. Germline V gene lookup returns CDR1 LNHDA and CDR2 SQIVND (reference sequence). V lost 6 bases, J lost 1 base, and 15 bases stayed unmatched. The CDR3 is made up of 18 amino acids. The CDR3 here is CASRNRDRATRGNTEAFF. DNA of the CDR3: TGTGCCAGTAGAAACCGGGACAGGGCTACCCGGGGGAACACTGAAGCTTTCTTT.

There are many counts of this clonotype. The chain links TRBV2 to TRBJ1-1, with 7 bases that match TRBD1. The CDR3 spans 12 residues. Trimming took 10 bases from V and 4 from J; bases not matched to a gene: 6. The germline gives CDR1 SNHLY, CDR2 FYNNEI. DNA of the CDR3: TGTGCCATTATAACAGGGGCCACTGAAGCTTTCTTT. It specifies CAIITGATEAFF.

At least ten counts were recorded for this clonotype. CDR3 sequence reads: CSASPGTGRLGNTIYF. The CDR3 region has the DNA TGCAGTGCTAGTCCCGGGACAGGCCGTCTCGGAAACACCATATATTTT. This chain joins TRBV20-1 and TRBJ1-3; 8 bases fit TRBD1. The J segment lost 4 bases and the V segment lost 3 bases, leaving 11 bases of the junction unmatched. The CDR3 runs 16 residues. Germline CDR1 is DFQATT and CDR2 is SNEGSKA (reference sequence).

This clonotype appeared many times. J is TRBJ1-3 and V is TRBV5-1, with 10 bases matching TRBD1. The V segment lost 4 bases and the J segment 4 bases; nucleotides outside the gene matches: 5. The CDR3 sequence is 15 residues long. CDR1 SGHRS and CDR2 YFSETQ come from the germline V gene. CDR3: CASSLGQGYGNTIYF. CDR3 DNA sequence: TGCGCCAGCAGCCTGGGACAGGGGTACGGAAACACCATATATTTT.

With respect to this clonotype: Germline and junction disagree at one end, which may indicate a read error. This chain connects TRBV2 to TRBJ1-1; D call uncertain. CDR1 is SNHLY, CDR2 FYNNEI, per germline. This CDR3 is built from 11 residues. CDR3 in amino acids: CSSSPGYEAFF. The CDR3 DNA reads TGTTCCAGCAGTCCGGGCTATGAAGCTTTCTTT.

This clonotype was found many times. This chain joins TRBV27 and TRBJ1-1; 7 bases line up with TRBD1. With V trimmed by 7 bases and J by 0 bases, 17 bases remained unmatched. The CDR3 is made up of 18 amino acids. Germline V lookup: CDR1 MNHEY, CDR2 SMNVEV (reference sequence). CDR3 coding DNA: TGTGCCAGCAATTTTCTATTTCCGGGACAGAACATGAACACTGAAGCTTTCTTT. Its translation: CASNFLFPGQNMNTEAFF.

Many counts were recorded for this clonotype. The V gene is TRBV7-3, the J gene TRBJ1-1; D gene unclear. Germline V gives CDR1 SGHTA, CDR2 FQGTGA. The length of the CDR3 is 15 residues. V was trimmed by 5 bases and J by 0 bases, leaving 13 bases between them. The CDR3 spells CASSRRTTLNTEAFF. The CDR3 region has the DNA TGTGCCAGCAGCAGGCGTACGACCCTGAACACTGAAGCTTTCTTT. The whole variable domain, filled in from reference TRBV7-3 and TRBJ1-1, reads GAGVSQTPSNKVTEKGKYVELRCDPISGHTALYWYRQSLGQGPEFLIYFQGTGAADDSGLPNDRFFAVRPEGSVSTLKIQRTERGDSAVYLCASSRRTTLNTEAFFGQGTRLTVV.

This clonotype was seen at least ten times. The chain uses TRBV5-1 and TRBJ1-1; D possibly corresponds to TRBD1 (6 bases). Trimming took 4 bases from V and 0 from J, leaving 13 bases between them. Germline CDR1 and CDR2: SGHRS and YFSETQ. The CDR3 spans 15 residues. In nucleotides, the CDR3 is TGCGCCAGCAGCCCCTTTACAGGGATGAACACTGAAGCTTTCTTT. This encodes CASSPFTGMNTEAFF.

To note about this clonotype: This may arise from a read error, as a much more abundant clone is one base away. The CDR3 region is CASSLEGAEANTF. The DNA of the CDR3 is TGTGCTAGCAGCTTAGAGGGGGCTGAAGCTAACACCTTC. V and J are TRBV7-7 and TRBJ1-2, with 7 bases identical to TRBD1. The CDR3 is made up of 13 amino acids. Germline V gene data show CDR1 as SSHAT and CDR2 as FNYEAQ (reference sequence).

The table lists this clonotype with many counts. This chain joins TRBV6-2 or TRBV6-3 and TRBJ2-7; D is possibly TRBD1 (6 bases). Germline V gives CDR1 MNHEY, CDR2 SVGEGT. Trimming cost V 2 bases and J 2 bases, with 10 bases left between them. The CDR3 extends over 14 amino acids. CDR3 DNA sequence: TGTGCCAGCAGTTACGCGGACAGACCCTACGAGCAGTACTTC. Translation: CASSYADRPYEQYF.

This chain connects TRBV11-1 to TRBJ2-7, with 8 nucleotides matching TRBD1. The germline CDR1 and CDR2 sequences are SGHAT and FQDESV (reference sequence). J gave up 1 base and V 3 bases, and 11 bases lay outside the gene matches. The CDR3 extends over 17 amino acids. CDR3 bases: TGTGCCAGCAGCTTTGGATCCAAACAGGGGGGATCCTACGAGCAGTACTTC. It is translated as CASSFGSKQGGSYEQYF.

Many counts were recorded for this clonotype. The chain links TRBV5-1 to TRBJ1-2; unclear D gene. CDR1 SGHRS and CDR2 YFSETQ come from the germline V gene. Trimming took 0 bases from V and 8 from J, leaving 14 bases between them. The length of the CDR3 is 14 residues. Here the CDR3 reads CASSLEADTRGYTF. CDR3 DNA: TGCGCCAGCAGCTTGGAGGCAGATACACGCGGCTACACCTTC.

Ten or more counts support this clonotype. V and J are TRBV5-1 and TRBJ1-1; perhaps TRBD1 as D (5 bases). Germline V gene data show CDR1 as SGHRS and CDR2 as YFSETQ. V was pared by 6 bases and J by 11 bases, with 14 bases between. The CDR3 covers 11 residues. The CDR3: CASNEGRLAFF. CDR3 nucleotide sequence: TGCGCCAGCAACGAGGGGAGGCTGGCTTTCTTT.

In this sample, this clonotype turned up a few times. The CDR3 reads CASSLEDQETQYF. CDR3 coding DNA: TGTGCCAGCAGCTTAGAGGACCAAGAGACCCAGTACTTC. This chain joins TRBV5-5 and TRBJ2-5; no reliable D call. The germline V and J ends were trimmed by 2 bases and 0 bases, with 5 bases remaining between them. The CDR3 loop spans 13 amino acids. The V gene's germline CDR1 is SGHKS and CDR2 YYEKEE (reference sequence).

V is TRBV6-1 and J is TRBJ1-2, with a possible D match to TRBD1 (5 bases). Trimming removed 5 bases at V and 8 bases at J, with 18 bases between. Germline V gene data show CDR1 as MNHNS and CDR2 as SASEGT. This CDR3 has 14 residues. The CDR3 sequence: CASSPLDTGGGYTF. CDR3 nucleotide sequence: TGTGCCAGCAGTCCACTGGACACGGGGGGGGGCTACACCTTC.